The 25 T cell receptor beta chains given below trace back to one sample, sequenced in a study of blood T cells in healthy people across ages. The second PCR ran 7 to 11 cycles with a sample-barcoded 5' primer and J-beta primers. TCRdb reprocessed the 5' RACE reads via MiXCR and lists one record per CDR3 protein. The sample carries roughly 1 million distinct CDR3 sequences, about 25% recorded once. Separately, the same data were catalogued under a study of T cells of mothers and their children.

The sample taken for sequencing was blood. The source is a girl aged 2 to 9 in good health.

J is TRBJ2-7 and V is TRBV4-3; D gene unclear. This CDR3 is 14 amino acids long. With 3 bases removed from V and 2 bases from J, the gap between germline ends came to 11 bases. Looked up from germline, CDR1 is LGHNA and CDR2 is YSLEER. The CDR3: CASSHEPGAYEQYF. The CDR3 DNA reads as TGCGCCAGCAGCCACGAACCCGGAGCCTACGAGCAGTACTTC.

A few counts support this clonotype. This chain joins TRBV7-8 and TRBJ2-5, with TRBD2 identical over 10 bases. The CDR3 length is 16 residues. Germline trimming cut 1 base from V and 4 bases from J; bases unmatched to any gene: 6. Germline CDR1 reads SGHVS; CDR2 reads FQNEAQ. CDR3 coding DNA: TGTGCCAGCAGCTTAGTGGCTAGCGGGGGCCGAGAGACCCAGTACTTC. Protein product: CASSLVASGGRETQYF. The full variable domain, with the rest looked up from reference TRBV7-8 and TRBJ2-5, is GAGVSQSPRYKVAKRGQDVALRCDPISGHVSLFWYQQALGQGPEFLTYFQNEAQLDKSGLPSDRFFAERPEGSVSTLKIQRTQQEDSAVYLCASSLVASGGRETQYFGPGTRLLVL.

As concerns this clonotype: A read error may account for a junction end that differs from germline. Written as DNA, the CDR3 is TGTGCCAGCAGCGGGGGGCTTTCAAGCTCCTACAACGAGCAGTTCTTC. It codes for CASSGGLSSSYNEQFF. The genes are TRBV9 and TRBJ2-1; D might be TRBD1 (6 bases). The germline V gene encodes CDR1 SGDLS and CDR2 YYNGEE. There are 16 residues in the CDR3.

This clonotype was observed a handful of times. This chain links TRBV28 with TRBJ2-4, with a tentative D call TRBD2 (5 bases). Germline CDR1 reads MDHEN; CDR2 reads SYDVKM. The germline V and J ends were trimmed by 7 bases and 0 bases, with 16 bases remaining between them. This CDR3 is built from 16 residues. CDR3 protein: CASTLTGSLAKNIQYF. CDR3 sequence (DNA): TGTGCCAGCACCCTAACGGGATCCCTAGCCAAAAACATTCAGTACTTC.

The chain combines TRBV27 with TRBJ2-5, with D perhaps matching TRBD2 (6 bases). The CDR3 sequence is 16 residues long. Germline-derived CDR1 and CDR2 are MNHEY and SMNVEV (reference sequence). Trimming stripped 4 bases from V and 5 bases from J, with 20 bases between. The CDR3: CASSSLFGIGRETQYF. The CDR3 DNA follows: TGTGCCAGCAGTTCCCTTTTTGGGATAGGGAGGGAGACCCAGTACTTC.

The chain employs TRBV6-1 and TRBJ2-7; no clear D. This CDR3 has 13 residues. Germline CDR1 and CDR2: MNHNS and SASEGT. Deletions cut 1 base from V and 9 bases from J, with 13 bases between. The CDR3 region is CASSEGGYFAQYF. CDR3 DNA sequence: TGTGCCAGCAGTGAAGGGGGATACTTCGCGCAGTACTTC.

In this sample, this clonotype turned up a few times. The chain employs TRBV7-8 and TRBJ2-5; 7 bases match TRBD1. There are 15 residues in the CDR3. Trimming removed 4 bases from V and 2 bases from J; junction bases left unmatched: 7. Looked up from germline, CDR1 is SGHVS and CDR2 is FQNEAQ. The CDR3 loop is CASSSLGTAQETQYF. The CDR3 DNA sequence: TGTGCCAGCAGCTCCTTGGGGACAGCTCAAGAGACCCAGTACTTC.

The chain joins TRBV2 to TRBJ2-5; TRBD2 might be the D (7 bases). The CDR3 runs 14 residues. Trimming left V 6 bases short and J 9 bases short, with 20 bases between. Germline CDR1 and CDR2: SNHLY and FYNNEI. In DNA form, the CDR3 reads TGTGCCAGCAGACGGGGGCCCACCCGGGAGGCCCAGTACTTC. Its protein is CASRRGPTREAQYF.

This clonotype was seen only a few times. J is TRBJ2-7 and V is TRBV3-1; D possibly corresponds to TRBD1 (5 bases). Trimming removed 0 bases from V and 0 bases from J, with 9 bases in between. Germline V lookup: CDR1 LGHDT, CDR2 YNNKEL (reference sequence). The CDR3 has 15 amino acids. CDR3 nucleotides: TGTGCCAGCAGCCAAGAGTTTGACAGCTCCTACGAGCAGTACTTC. It encodes CASSQEFDSSYEQYF.

This clonotype has a handful of counts. V usage is TRBV29-1 and J usage is TRBJ1-1; D ambiguous. The length of the CDR3 is 14 residues. Germline V gene lookup returns CDR1 SQVTM and CDR2 ANQGSEA. Trimming left V 2 bases short and J 2 bases short, with 12 bases between. Written as DNA, the CDR3 is TGCAGCGTTGAATTGCGGATGAAAAACACTGAAGCTTTCTTT. It codes for CSVELRMKNTEAFF.

The rearrangement links TRBV3-1 to TRBJ1-1, with D unclear. V was trimmed by 2 bases and J by 0 bases, leaving 4 bases between them. Germline CDR1 and CDR2: LGHDT and YNNKEL (reference sequence). This CDR3 region has 13 residues. The CDR3 reads CASSQYMNTEAFF. The CDR3 DNA reads TGTGCCAGCAGCCAATATATGAACACTGAAGCTTTCTTT.

This clonotype came up a few times. The gene calls are TRBV5-1 and TRBJ1-1; D is unresolved. The germline V gene encodes CDR1 SGHRS and CDR2 YFSETQ. V lost 0 bases and J 0 bases, leaving 9 bases between the germline ends. The length of the CDR3 is 15 residues. CDR3 amino acids: CASSLEGDLNTEAFF. As DNA, the CDR3 is TGCGCCAGCAGCTTGGAGGGAGATTTGAACACTGAAGCTTTCTTT.

In this sample, this clonotype turned up a few times. The J gene is TRBJ1-1, the V gene TRBV6-6, with a possible D match to TRBD1 (5 bases). With 6 bases removed from V and 7 bases from J, the gap between germline ends came to 18 bases. Per germline, CDR1 MNHNY and CDR2 SVGAGI (reference sequence). The CDR3 length is 14 residues. CDR3 sequence (DNA): TGTGCCAGCAGCCCCGAAGGTGGGGGACGTGAAGCTTTCTTT. As protein: CASSPEGGGREAFF.

The chain is built from TRBV20-1 and TRBJ2-7; D unclear. V lost 3 bases, J lost 3 bases, and 15 bases lay in between. This CDR3 has 14 amino acids. Germline V CDR1 and CDR2: DFQATT, SNEGSKA (reference sequence). DNA for the CDR3: TGCAGTGCTAGGGGCCAGAGGTACTACTACGAGCAGTACTTC. Protein product: CSARGQRYYYEQYF.

This chain connects TRBV6-2 or TRBV6-3 to TRBJ2-1; 11 nucleotides agree with TRBD1. Losses at the gene ends were 6 bases for V and 4 bases for J; bases not matched to a gene: 2. The CDR3 is 14 amino acids. Germline values: CDR1 MNHEY, CDR2 SVGEGT. The CDR3 is CASRGQGGYNEQFF. As DNA, the CDR3 is TGTGCCAGCAGGGGACAGGGGGGATACAATGAGCAGTTCTTC.

This clonotype came up a few times. The chain uses TRBV7-2 and TRBJ2-1, with D possibly matching TRBD2 (6 bases). V was pared by 2 bases and J by 3 bases, with 11 bases between. The CDR3 loop spans 15 amino acids. Germline V CDR1 and CDR2: SGHTA, FQGNSA. The DNA for the CDR3 is TGTGCCAGCAGCTTAATAGCGGATATCTACAATGAGCAGTTCTTC. Amino acid sequence: CASSLIADIYNEQFF.

This chain links TRBV7-3 with TRBJ2-5; perhaps TRBD1 as D (5 bases). The V gene's germline CDR1 is SGHTA and CDR2 FQGTGA. This CDR3 has 14 amino acids. Trimming removed 0 bases at V and 7 bases at J, with 12 bases between. CDR3 in amino acids: CASSLTPREGTQYF. The CDR3 DNA reads as TGTGCCAGCAGCTTAACGCCCAGGGAAGGGACCCAGTACTTC.

The CDR3 region has the DNA TGCGCCAGCAGCCACAGCGGGAGAGGGGCAGATACGCAGTATTTT. It specifies CASSHSGRGADTQYF. V is TRBV4-1 and J is TRBJ2-3; TRBD2 aligns across 8 bases. The germline CDR1 and CDR2 sequences are MGHRA and YSYEKL. This CDR3 has 15 residues. J gave up 4 bases and V 3 bases, and 6 bases lay outside the gene matches.

As concerns this clonotype: Lacking the conserved final phenylalanine or tryptophan, this CDR3 likely reflects a read error. CDR3 sequence: CSGGLQETQYL. The DNA for the CDR3 is TGCAGCGGGGGACTTCAAGAGACCCAGTACCTC. The chain joins TRBV29-1 to TRBJ2-5, with D possibly matching TRBD2 (6 bases). Deletions cut 7 bases from V and 2 bases from J, with 8 bases between. The CDR3 is 11 residues long. Per germline, CDR1 SQVTM and CDR2 ANQGSEA.

The V gene is TRBV27, the J gene TRBJ2-1; 7 bases are a match to TRBD1. CDR1 is MNHEY and CDR2 is SMNVEV in the germline V gene (reference sequence). The CDR3 has 13 amino acids. V lost 3 bases and J lost 6; bases outside the gene matches: 2. The CDR3 loop is CASSFTGVNEQFF. For the CDR3, the DNA is TGTGCCAGCAGTTTTACAGGGGTCAATGAGCAGTTCTTC.

This clonotype was picked up a small number of times. The gene calls are TRBV12-5 and TRBJ2-5, with D uncertain. Between the trimmed V and J ends, which lost 7 bases and 4 bases, there was a span of 7 bases. This CDR3 is 11 amino acids long. CDR1 is LGHNT and CDR2 is FRNRAP in the germline V gene. The CDR3 protein is CASALVETQYF. CDR3 nucleotide sequence: TGTGCTAGTGCCCTGGTAGAGACCCAGTACTTC.

This clonotype was seen repeatedly, ten times or more. The J gene is TRBJ1-1, the V gene TRBV7-3; no clear D gene. Germline loops: CDR1 SGHTA, CDR2 FQGTGA. The CDR3 runs 14 residues. V was trimmed by 6 bases and J by 1 base, leaving 12 bases between them. CDR3 sequence reads: CASSLWGGNTEAFF. The CDR3 coding sequence is TGTGCCAGCAGTTTATGGGGAGGGAACACTGAAGCTTTCTTT.

The chain employs TRBV29-1 and TRBJ1-1, with D perhaps TRBD1 (5 bases). The CDR3 runs 14 residues. The V end lost 6 bases, the J end lost 1 base, and 15 bases lay between the germline ends. Per germline, CDR1 SQVTM and CDR2 ANQGSEA. The CDR3 sequence: CSVERGLTNTEAFF. As DNA, the CDR3 is TGCAGCGTAGAAAGGGGTCTTACGAACACTGAAGCTTTCTTT.

This chain uses TRBV14 with TRBJ2-7; a possible D gene is TRBD1 (6 bases). Germline assignment: CDR1 SGHDN and CDR2 FVKESK. Trimming stripped 4 bases from V and 0 bases from J, with 13 bases between. The CDR3 extends over 15 amino acids. CDR3 region: CASSLDSSYSYEQYF. The CDR3 coding sequence is TGTGCCAGCAGCCTGGACAGTTCATACTCCTACGAGCAGTACTTC.

The chain has TRBV2 and TRBJ1-2; 7 bases agree with TRBD1. The CDR3 sequence is 15 residues long. CDR1 and CDR2 from the germline V gene are SNHLY and FYNNEI. Germline trimming cut 2 bases from V and 12 bases from J; bases unmatched to any gene: 15. Here the CDR3 reads CASSERTLHGQGDTF. The CDR3 DNA reads TGTGCCAGCAGTGAACGCACATTGCATGGCCAGGGGGACACCTTC.